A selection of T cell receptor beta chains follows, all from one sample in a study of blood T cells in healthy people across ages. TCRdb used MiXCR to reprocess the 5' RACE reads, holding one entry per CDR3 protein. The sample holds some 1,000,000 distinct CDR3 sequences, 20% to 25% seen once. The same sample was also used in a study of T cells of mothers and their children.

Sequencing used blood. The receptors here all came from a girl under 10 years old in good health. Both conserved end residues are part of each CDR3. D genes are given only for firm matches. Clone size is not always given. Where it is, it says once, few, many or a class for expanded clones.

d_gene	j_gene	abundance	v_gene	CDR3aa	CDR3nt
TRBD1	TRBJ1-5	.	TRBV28	CASSYLGQGTQPQHF	TGTGCCAGCAGTTATCTTGGACAGGGCACTCAGCCCCAGCATTTT
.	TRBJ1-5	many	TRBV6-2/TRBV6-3	CASSFAGNQPQHF	TGTGCCAGCAGTTTCGCAGGGAATCAGCCCCAGCATTTT
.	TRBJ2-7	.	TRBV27	CASSLSRPGPYEQYF	TGTGCCAGCAGTTTATCCCGCCCGGGGCCCTACGAGCAGTACTTC
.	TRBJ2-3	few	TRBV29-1	CSAQGGLTDTQYF	TGCAGTGCCCAAGGTGGACTCACAGATACGCAGTATTTT
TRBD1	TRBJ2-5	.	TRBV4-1	CASSQPGGAGETQYF	TGCGCCAGCAGCCAACCAGGGGGCGCGGGAGAGACCCAGTACTTC
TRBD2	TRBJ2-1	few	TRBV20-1	CSASRAGGPGEQFF	TGCAGTGCTAGTAGGGCGGGAGGGCCTGGTGAGCAGTTCTTC
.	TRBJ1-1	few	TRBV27	CASSLRRTEQMNTEAFF	TGTGCCAGCAGTTTAAGGCGGACAGAACAAATGAACACTGAAGCTTTCTTT
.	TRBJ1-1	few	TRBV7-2	CASSVRVKEAFF	TGTGCCAGCAGCGTCCGGGTCAAGGAAGCTTTCTTT
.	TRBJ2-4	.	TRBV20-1	CSARDASTDIQYF	TGCAGTGCTAGAGATGCCAGCACGGACATTCAGTACTTC
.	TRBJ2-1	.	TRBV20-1	CSARGASNEQFF	TGCAGTGCTAGAGGGGCCTCCAATGAGCAGTTCTTC
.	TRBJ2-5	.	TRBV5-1	CASSQQGFQETQYF	TGCGCCAGCAGCCAACAGGGCTTTCAAGAGACCCAGTACTTC
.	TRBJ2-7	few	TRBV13	CASSRSGTLSEQYF	TGTGCCAGCAGCAGGAGTGGGACCCTCTCCGAGCAGTACTTC
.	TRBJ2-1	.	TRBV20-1	CSARDLFENEQFF	TGCAGTGCTAGAGATCTTTTCGAGAACGAGCAGTTCTTC
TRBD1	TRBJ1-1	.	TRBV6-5	CASSYGGTGTEAFF	TGTGCCAGCAGTTACGGTGGGACAGGGACTGAAGCTTTCTTT
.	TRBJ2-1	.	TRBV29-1	CSAFLALRLEQFF	TGCAGCGCTTTCCTAGCGCTCCGGCTTGAGCAGTTCTTC
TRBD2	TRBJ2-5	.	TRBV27	CASTSSGGIQETQYF	TGTGCCAGCACTAGTAGCGGGGGGATCCAAGAGACCCAGTACTTC
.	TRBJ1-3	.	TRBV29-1	CSVEGTVGNTIYF	TGCAGCGTCGAGGGTACTGTTGGAAACACCATATATTTT
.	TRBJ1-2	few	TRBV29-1	CSVDERLNYGYTF	TGCAGCGTTGATGAGCGGCTAAACTATGGCTACACCTTC
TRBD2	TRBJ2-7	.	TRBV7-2	CASSPPGGGSYEQYF	TGTGCCAGCAGCCCCCCTGGGGGGGGATCCTACGAGCAGTACTTC
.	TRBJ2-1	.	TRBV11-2	CASSLDGRSLYNEQFF	TGTGCCAGCAGCTTAGATGGGCGGTCCCTTTACAATGAGCAGTTCTTC
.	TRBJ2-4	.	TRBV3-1	CASSQVSGQGVKNIQYF	TGTGCCAGCAGCCAAGTATCCGGGCAAGGGGTCAAAAACATTCAGTACTTC
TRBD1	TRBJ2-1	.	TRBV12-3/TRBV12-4	CASSLRDSNEQFF	TGTGCCAGCAGTTTACGGGACAGCAATGAGCAGTTCTTC
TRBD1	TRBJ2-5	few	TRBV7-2	CASSLGDREVGQYF	TGTGCCAGCAGCTTAGGGGACAGGGAGGTTGGGCAGTACTTC
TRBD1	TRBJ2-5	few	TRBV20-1	CSAGQQGAWETQYF	TGCAGTGCTGGTCAACAGGGGGCTTGGGAGACCCAGTACTTC
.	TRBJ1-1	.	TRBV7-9	CASSRLTPSLLEAFF	TGTGCCAGCAGCCGCCTTACGCCTAGTCTTCTTGAAGCTTTCTTT
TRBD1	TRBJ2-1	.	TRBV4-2	CATSTGVNEQFF	TGTGCCACCTCGACAGGGGTCAATGAGCAGTTCTTC
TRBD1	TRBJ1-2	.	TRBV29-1	CSVEQGANYGYTF	TGCAGCGTAGAACAGGGGGCAAACTATGGCTACACCTTC
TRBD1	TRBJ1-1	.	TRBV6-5	CASSVGTGGTEAFF	TGTGCCAGCAGTGTTGGGACAGGGGGCACTGAAGCTTTCTTT
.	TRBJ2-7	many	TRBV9	CASSRGVAAYSYEQYF	TGTGCCAGCAGCCGAGGGGTAGCAGCTTACTCCTACGAGCAGTACTTC
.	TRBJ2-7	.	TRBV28	CASSGTGVEYF	TGTGCCAGCAGTGGAACGGGGGTCGAGTACTTC
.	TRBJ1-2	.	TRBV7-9	CASSLIGQHYGYTF	TGTGCCAGCAGCCTTATAGGGCAGCACTATGGCTACACCTTC
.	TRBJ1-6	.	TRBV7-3	CASSSRQDSPLHF	TGTGCCAGCAGCTCCCGACAAGATTCACCCCTCCACTTT
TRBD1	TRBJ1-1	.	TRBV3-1	CASRRQGSLNTEAFF	TGTGCCAGCAGGCGACAGGGGAGTCTTAACACTGAAGCTTTCTTT
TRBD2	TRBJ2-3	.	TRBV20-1	CSARVLGLVRDTQYF	TGCAGTGCTAGAGTGTTAGGACTAGTAAGGGATACGCAGTATTTT
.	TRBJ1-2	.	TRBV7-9	CASSLEVDYGYTF	TGTGCCAGCAGCTTAGAGGTAGACTATGGCTACACCTTC
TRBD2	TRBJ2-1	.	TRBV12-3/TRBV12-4	CASDEGLAGGLGNEQFF	TGTGCCAGCGATGAGGGACTAGCGGGAGGGCTCGGGAATGAGCAGTTCTTC
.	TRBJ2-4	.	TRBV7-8	CASSPRFPLAKNIQYF	TGTGCCAGCAGCCCCCGTTTCCCTCTAGCCAAAAACATTCAGTACTTC
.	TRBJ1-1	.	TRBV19	CASNSRGNTEAFF	TGTGCCAGTAACAGCCGGGGGAACACTGAAGCTTTCTTT
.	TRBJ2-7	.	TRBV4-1	CASSQVGRLYEQYF	TGCGCCAGCAGCCAGGTGGGGCGGCTATACGAGCAGTACTTC
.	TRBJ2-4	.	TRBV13	CASSPAGQAKNIQYF	TGTGCCAGCAGCCCAGCGGGACAGGCCAAAAACATTCAGTACTTC
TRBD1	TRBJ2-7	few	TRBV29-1	CSVVSGQIPNEQYF	TGCAGCGTCGTCTCGGGACAGATCCCCAACGAGCAGTACTTC
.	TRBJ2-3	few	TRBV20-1	CSARDEDTDTQYF	TGCAGTGCTAGAGATGAGGACACAGATACGCAGTATTTT
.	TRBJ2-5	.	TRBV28	CASSPMGPFKQYF	TGTGCCAGCAGTCCCATGGGCCCCTTCAAGCAGTACTTC
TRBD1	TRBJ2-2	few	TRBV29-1	CSVVQGADTGELFF	TGCAGCGTGGTACAGGGGGCAGATACCGGGGAGCTGTTTTTT
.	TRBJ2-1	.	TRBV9	CASSVEEAAPLGNEQFF	TGTGCCAGCAGCGTAGAGGAAGCGGCCCCTTTGGGAAATGAGCAGTTCTTC
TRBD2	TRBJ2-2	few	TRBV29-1	CSVPGLLTGELFF	TGCAGCGTACCGGGACTACTCACCGGGGAGCTGTTTTTT
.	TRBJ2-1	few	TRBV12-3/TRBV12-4	CASSFLERRDEQFF	TGTGCCAGCAGTTTTCTAGAGAGGCGAGATGAGCAGTTCTTC
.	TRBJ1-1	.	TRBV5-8	CASSLMGGAVPEAFF	TGTGCCAGCAGCTTGATGGGAGGGGCCGTACCTGAAGCTTTCTTT
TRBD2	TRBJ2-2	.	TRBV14	CASSHTTGGWTGELFF	TGTGCCAGCAGCCATACCACGGGAGGGTGGACCGGGGAGCTGTTTTTT
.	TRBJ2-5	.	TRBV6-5	CASSPQPGPGETQYF	TGTGCCAGCAGTCCTCAACCGGGACCCGGAGAGACCCAGTACTTC
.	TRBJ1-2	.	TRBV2	CASSPGIRGSDYGYTF	TGTGCCAGCAGCCCAGGGATTCGGGGAAGCGACTACGGCTACACCTTC
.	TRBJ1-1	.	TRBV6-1	CASAISDRVSKAFF	TGTGCCAGCGCGATTTCGGACCGGGTTAGTAAAGCTTTCTTT
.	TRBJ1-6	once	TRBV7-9	CSSSQGQINSPLHF	TGTTCCAGCAGCCAAGGACAGATTAATTCACCCCTCCACTTT
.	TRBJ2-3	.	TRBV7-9	CASRAADTQYF	TGTGCCAGCAGGGCGGCAGATACGCAGTATTTT
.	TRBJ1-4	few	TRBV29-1	CSVDPGGTYEKLFF	TGCAGCGTAGACCCTGGGGGGACGTATGAAAAACTGTTTTTT
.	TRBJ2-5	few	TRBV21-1	CASSKVRLSGETQYF	TGTGCCAGCAGCAAAGTTCGACTCTCGGGTGAGACCCAGTACTTC
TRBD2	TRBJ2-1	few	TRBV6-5	CASSYEGTSGYNEQFF	TGTGCCAGCAGTTACGAGGGGACTAGCGGGTACAATGAGCAGTTCTTC
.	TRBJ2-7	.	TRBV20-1	CSARSGTRPYEQYF	TGCAGTGCTAGATCCGGGACCCGACCGTACGAGCAGTACTTC
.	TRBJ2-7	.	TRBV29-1	CSVDAGTAYEQYF	TGCAGCGTCGATGCAGGTACTGCCTACGAGCAGTACTTC